Sequencing of this TCR beta chain was carried out in a study of T cell repertoires in cytomegalovirus infection. Study overall: Peptides in the study included HLA-C-restricted and HLA-B-restricted CMV epitopes. CMV infection together with matching HLA type was indicated by public TCR beta signatures. Broader study findings: HLA-C-restricted CMV clonotypes gave the most frequent clonotype in two of eight donors. Cumulative public TCR beta family frequency identified carriers of CMV plus the relevant HLA.

The CDR3 consists of 13 residues. Germline V gene lookup returns CDR1 MDHEN and CDR2 SYDVKM. The junction had 8 bases not matched to a gene; V was cut back by 5 bases and J by 14 bases. A word on this clonotype: Its antigen is still unknown.

MiXCR was run by TCRdb on the reads, yielding one entry per CDR3 protein. The sample holds approximately 390,000 distinct CDR3 sequences; around a third are singletons and the top ten take about 14%. The sample here was cultured PBMCs, taken from culture after CMV antigen stimulation. The clonotype was recovered from a human donor in good health (CMV status not recorded). Some clones in this sample may be carry-over from other donors' samples. The V and J genes are TRBV28 and TRBJ1-6; 8 bases fit TRBD1. CDR3 sequence reads: CASSPGQGPTLHF. In DNA form, the CDR3 reads TGTGCCAGCAGTCCCGGACAGGGACCCACCCTCCACTTT.